These T cell receptor beta chains were read from a single sample in a study of control samples from healthy donors and cancer patients. Libraries were prepared by immunoSEQ multiplex PCR; TCRdb keeps only in-frame clonotypes and omits some of them. The table lists approximately 110,000 clones, 91% of them singletons. The specimen was blood. Every receptor here comes from a woman between 18 and 30 years old in good health. The CDR3 runs from the conserved cysteine through the conserved F or W. D genes are given only for firm matches. For some rows the clone size is stated as once, few or many, or as a class when expanded; others skip it.

- TRBJ2-5 TRBV7-2 - CASSLMKGAGETQYF TGTGCCAGCAGCTTAATGAAAGGGGCGGGAGAGACCCAGTACTTC
- TRBJ1-5 TRBV10-1 - CASSQMLNQPQHF TGCGCCAGCAGCCAGATGCTAAATCAGCCCCAGCATTTT
- TRBJ2-2 TRBV7-8 - CASSPRTAGTGELFF TGTGCCAGCAGCCCCCGGACAGCCGGGACCGGGGAGCTGTTTTTT
- TRBJ2-2 TRBV7-8 - CASSFGLRTGELFF TGTGCCAGCAGCTTCGGTCTGCGCACCGGGGAGCTGTTTTTT
- TRBJ1-1 TRBV19 - CASTTRGRNTEAFF TGTGCCAGTACTACCAGGGGAAGGAATACTGAAGCTTTCTTT
- TRBJ2-3 TRBV24-1 - CATSDFGISTDTQYF TGTGCCACCAGTGATTTCGGGATCAGCACAGATACGCAGTATTTT
- TRBJ2-1 TRBV6-5 - CASTQNSYNEQFF TGTGCCAGCACTCAAAACTCCTACAATGAGCAGTTCTTC
TRBD2 TRBJ2-3 TRBV12-5 once CALSSGGTTDTQYF TGTGCTCTCAGTAGCGGGGGCACCACAGATACGCAGTATTTT
- TRBJ1-6 TRBV7-9 - CASSFRQGSNSPLHF TGTGCCAGCAGCTTTCGGCAGGGTAGCAATTCACCCCTCCACTTT
- TRBJ1-6 TRBV4-3 - CASSQSGDYNSPLHF TGCGCCAGCAGCCAATCAGGGGACTATAATTCACCCCTCCACTTT
- TRBJ2-7 TRBV7-2 - CASSHGMGEQYF TGTGCCAGCAGCCACGGTATGGGCGAGCAGTACTTC
TRBD1 TRBJ2-1 TRBV10-3 - CAISESTGGSEQFF TGTGCCATCAGTGAGTCGACAGGGGGCAGTGAGCAGTTCTTC
- TRBJ2-2 TRBV7-3 - CASRTRGGAKNQMNTGELFF TGTGCCAGCCGAACTCGGGGCGGGGCCAAGAATCAAATGAACACCGGGGAGCTGTTTTTT
TRBD2 TRBJ2-1 TRBV14 - CASSQQRGGPNEQFF TGTGCCAGCAGCCAGCAACGGGGGGGTCCAAATGAGCAGTTCTTC
- TRBJ1-3 TRBV3-1/TRBV3-2 - CASSQSINTGNTIYF TGTGCCAGCAGCCAATCAATAAATACTGGAAACACCATATATTTT
TRBD1 TRBJ1-2 TRBV4-2 - CASSQDNGDRDYGYTF TGTGCCAGCAGCCAAGATAATGGGGACAGAGACTATGGCTACACCTTC
- TRBJ2-4 TRBV24-1 - CATSDSQGAAKNIQYF TGTGCCACCAGTGATTCCCAGGGTGCGGCCAAAAACATTCAGTACTTC
- TRBJ2-2 TRBV29-1 many CSVAGTGELFF TGCAGCGTTGCGGGAACCGGGGAGCTGTTTTTT
TRBD1 TRBJ2-7 TRBV19 - CASSKPPKGQGASYEQYF TGTGCCAGTAGTAAACCGCCGAAAGGACAGGGGGCTTCCTACGAGCAGTACTTC
- TRBJ2-5 TRBV7-3 - CASSLGPEDGETQYF TGTGCCAGCAGCTTAGGACCAGAGGATGGCGAGACCCAGTACTTC
- TRBJ2-4 TRBV5-6 - CASSLVGTLAKNIQYF TGTGCCAGCAGCTTGGTAGGCACCTTAGCCAAAAACATTCAGTACTTC
- TRBJ1-5 TRBV9 - CASSVGDGEGQPQHF TGTGCCAGCAGCGTAGGGGATGGGGAGGGTCAGCCCCAGCATTTT
TRBD1 TRBJ2-3 TRBV18 - CASSPTGGRTDTQYF TGTGCCAGCTCACCCACAGGGGGCCGTACAGATACGCAGTATTTT
- TRBJ1-2 TRBV28 - CASSSSRLYGYTF TGTGCCAGCAGCTCATCGCGTCTCTATGGCTACACCTTC
- TRBJ1-1 TRBV20-1 - CSALANTEAFF TGCAGTGCTCTTGCGAACACTGAAGCTTTCTTT
- TRBJ1-1 TRBV29-1 - CSVEEGTREAWDTEAFF TGCAGCGTTGAAGAGGGGACAAGGGAGGCCTGGGACACTGAAGCTTTCTTT